This TCR beta chain was recovered during a study of T cells in Graves' hyperthyroidism and ophthalmopathy (dated by TCRdb to the late 2010s). With respect to the entire study: Peripheral blood was sampled at the time of initial diagnosis, prior to any treatment. To identify TCR V-J signatures that set the groups apart, the researchers used a discovery cohort of 100 or so patients, made up of 40 to 45 with Graves' ophthalmopathy and some 58 with stable Graves' hyperthyroidism. Prospective prediction of ophthalmopathy was tested in an independent validation cohort consisting of fewer than 20 hyperthyroidism patients and more than 15 patients who later progressed to ophthalmopathy. The approximately 97 discovery patients were randomly divided into training and test sets at a 7:3 ratio. Thyroid tissue and blood T-cell repertoires from more than 5 Graves' hyperthyroidism patients were also compared in the study. After sampling, hyperthyroidism patients received methimazole starting at 30 mg daily, and ophthalmopathy patients received high-dose intravenous methylprednisolone. The paper reports TCR Vbeta CDR3 sequencing of approximately 140 peripheral blood samples: some 44 ophthalmopathy, about 75 hyperthyroidism and approximately 17 progressor patients.

There are many counts of this clonotype. Its antigen is still unknown. Per-base quality was not reported, and no clone a single base away is much larger than it. TCR beta CDR3 regions were amplified from RNA transcripts. The first round of RT-PCR for the TCR CDR3 was performed with the HTBI primer set and the Qiagen OneStep RT-PCR kit. A second multiplex PCR round built the libraries, followed by size selection and purification. The libraries were sequenced on an Illumina HiSeq2000 using paired-end 100 bp reads. The study's processing was this. SOAPnuke was used to process the raw data, throwing out any read that contained adapters or uncalled bases, had a mean Phred below 15, or lacked an exact constant-primer or identifier match. COPE v1.2.5 was used to merge the high-quality paired reads, and each unique nucleotide sequence was defined as a clonotype. MiTCR v1.1 was used to align clonotypes to the IMGT TRBV, TRBD and TRBJ reference segments. Analysis was restricted to V-J combinations with a frequency above 0.0001, which covered roughly 99% of repertoires. The TCS score was defined as the ratio of F50 (clonal expansion) to E x V (chaos), calculated using BLOSUM62-based TCRdist between CDR3 peptides within each V-J. Welch's t-statistics and random forest reduced around 520 V-J features to 10 to 15, which were used in a naive Bayes classifier (R e1071). The public reads were reprocessed in TCRdb via fastp at Q25 and MiXCR, keeping in-frame beta chains. Identical CDR3 protein sequences are pooled into one entry, listed with their most common genes and DNA. The V and J calls and clone size are TCRdb's, not the authors'. This sample gives around 290,000 distinct CDR3 sequences in total; roughly an eighth of them show up just once. In total, the top ten clones hold 6.5% to 10% of the sample.

Stable Graves' hyperthyroidism was defined as no progression to ophthalmopathy during 18 months of follow-up. Hyperthyroidism patients were newly diagnosed, had a disease duration of under 2 months, and were aged 18 to 65 years. Patients with uncontrolled infections, other autoimmune diseases, pregnancy or lactation were excluded. Diagnoses were established on the basis of clinical symptoms, serum thyroxine and TRAb, thyroid ultrasound, and orbital computed tomography. PBMCs were isolated from approximately 10 ml of fresh peripheral blood by Ficoll-Paque density gradient centrifugation. Trizol reagent was used to extract total RNA, and RNA quality was then checked on an Agilent 2100 Bioanalyzer. V drops 8 bases and J drops 2 bases, leaving 12 bases in between. The germline V gene provides CDR1 SNHLY and CDR2 FYNNEI. The cysteine opens and the phenylalanine closes a CDR3 of 13 amino acids. Kept here is only the CDR3 DNA, which spans 39 bases and is read in frame from base 1.

Results and caveats for the whole study, not just this receptor: A 13 V-J signature model separated ophthalmopathy from stable hyperthyroidism, with roughly 88% sensitivity and 81% to 83% specificity in cross-validation and 80%/75% in testing. In validation, the model predicted progression to ophthalmopathy a median of about 6.5 months before onset, with about 67% sensitivity and about 72% specificity. Most expanded thyroid clonotypes (frequency above 0.001) were also found in blood, which suggests that blood repertoires may mirror thyroid immune responses. No statistical method was used to fix the sample size in advance, and group allocation was not hidden from the investigators.

Source material: blood. This receptor was taken from a woman aged 40 to 55 with Graves' hyperthyroidism. The chain links TRBV2 with TRBJ1-1; TRBD1 is a possible D gene, resting on 5 matching bases. The CDR3 is CASFVRENTEAFF. The DNA sequence is as follows: TGTGCCAGCTTCGTCAGGGAAAACACTGAAGCTTTCTTT.